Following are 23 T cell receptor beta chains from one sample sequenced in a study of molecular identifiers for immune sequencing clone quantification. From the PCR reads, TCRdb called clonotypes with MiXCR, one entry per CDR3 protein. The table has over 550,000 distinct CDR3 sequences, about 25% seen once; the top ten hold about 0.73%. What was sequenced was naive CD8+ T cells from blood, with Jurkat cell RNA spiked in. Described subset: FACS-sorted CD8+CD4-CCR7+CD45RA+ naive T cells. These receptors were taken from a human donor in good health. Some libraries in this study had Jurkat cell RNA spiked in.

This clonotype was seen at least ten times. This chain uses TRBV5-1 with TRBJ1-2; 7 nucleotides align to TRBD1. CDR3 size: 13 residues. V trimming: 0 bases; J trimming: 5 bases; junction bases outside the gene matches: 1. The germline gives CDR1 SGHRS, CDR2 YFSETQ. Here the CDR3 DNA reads TGCGCCAGCAGCTTGGAGGGACAGTATGGCTACACCTTC. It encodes CASSLEGQYGYTF.

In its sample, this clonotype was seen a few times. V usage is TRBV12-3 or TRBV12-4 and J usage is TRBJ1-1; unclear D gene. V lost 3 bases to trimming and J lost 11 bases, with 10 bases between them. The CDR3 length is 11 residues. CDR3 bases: TGTGCCAGCAGTTTGGAGGGTTGGGCTTTCTTT. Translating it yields CASSLEGWAFF.

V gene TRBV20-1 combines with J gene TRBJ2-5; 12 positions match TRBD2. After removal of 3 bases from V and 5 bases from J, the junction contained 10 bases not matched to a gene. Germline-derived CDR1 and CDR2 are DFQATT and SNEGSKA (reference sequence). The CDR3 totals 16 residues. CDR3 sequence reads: CSASPLLAGGGETQYF. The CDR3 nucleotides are TGCAGTGCTAGCCCCTTACTAGCGGGGGGAGGGGAGACCCAGTACTTC.

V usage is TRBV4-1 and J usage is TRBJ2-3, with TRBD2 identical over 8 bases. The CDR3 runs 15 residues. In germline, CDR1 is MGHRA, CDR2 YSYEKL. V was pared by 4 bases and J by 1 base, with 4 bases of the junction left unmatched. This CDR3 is CASSPGGPGTDTQYF. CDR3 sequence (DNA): TGCGCCAGCAGCCCGGGGGGGCCGGGCACAGATACGCAGTATTTT.

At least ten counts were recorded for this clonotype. The CDR3 protein is CSAPGQQLDTQYF. In DNA form, the CDR3 reads TGCAGTGCCCCGGGACAGCAACTAGATACGCAGTATTTT. The chain combines TRBV20-1 with TRBJ2-3; 7 nucleotides line up with TRBD1. There are 13 residues in the CDR3. Germline trimming cut 6 bases from V and 5 bases from J; bases unmatched to any gene: 8. The germline CDR1 and CDR2 sequences are DFQATT and SNEGSKA (reference sequence).

The chain's CDR3 is CASSQDMAYNEQFF. In DNA form, the CDR3 reads TGTGCCAGCAGCCAAGATATGGCCTACAATGAGCAGTTCTTC. The chain carries TRBV14 and TRBJ2-1; no definite D call. From germline, CDR1 is SGHDN and CDR2 FVKESK. The V and J ends lost 0 bases and 2 bases respectively, with 5 bases between them. This CDR3 region has 14 residues.

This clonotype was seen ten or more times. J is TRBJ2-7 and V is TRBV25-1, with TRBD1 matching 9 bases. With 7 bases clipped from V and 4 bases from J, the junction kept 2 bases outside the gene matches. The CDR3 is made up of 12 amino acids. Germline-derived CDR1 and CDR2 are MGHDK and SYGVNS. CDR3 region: CASKQGAYEQYF. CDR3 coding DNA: TGTGCCAGCAAACAGGGGGCGTACGAGCAGTACTTC.

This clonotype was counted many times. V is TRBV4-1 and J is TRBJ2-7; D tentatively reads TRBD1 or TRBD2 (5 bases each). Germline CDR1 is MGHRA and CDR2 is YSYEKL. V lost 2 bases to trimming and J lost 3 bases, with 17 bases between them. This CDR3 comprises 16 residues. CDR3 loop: CASSQFGAEGFYEQYF. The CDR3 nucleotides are TGCGCCAGCAGCCAATTCGGGGCGGAAGGATTCTACGAGCAGTACTTC.

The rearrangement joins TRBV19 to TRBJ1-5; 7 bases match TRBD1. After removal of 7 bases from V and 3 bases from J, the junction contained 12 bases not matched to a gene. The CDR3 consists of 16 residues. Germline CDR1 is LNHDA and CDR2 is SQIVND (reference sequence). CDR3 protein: CASKIQGGIHNQPQHF. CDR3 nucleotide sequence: TGTGCCAGTAAGATTCAGGGGGGGATTCACAATCAGCCCCAGCATTTT. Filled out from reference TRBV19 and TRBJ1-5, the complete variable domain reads DGGITQSPKYLFRKEGQNVTLSCEQNLNHDAMYWYRQDPGQGLRLIYYSQIVNDFQKGDIAEGYSVSREKKESFPLTVTSAQKNPTAFYLCASKIQGGIHNQPQHFGDGTRLSIL.

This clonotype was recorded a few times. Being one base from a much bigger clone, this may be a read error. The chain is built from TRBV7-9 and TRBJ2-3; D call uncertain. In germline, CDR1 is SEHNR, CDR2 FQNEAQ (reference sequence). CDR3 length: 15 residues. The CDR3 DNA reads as TGTGCCAGCGGCTTAATTTGGGATGGCACAGATACGCAGTATTTT. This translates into CASGLIWDGTDTQYF. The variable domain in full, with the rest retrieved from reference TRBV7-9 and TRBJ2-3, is DTGVSQNPRHKITKRGQNVTFRCDPISEHNRLYWYRQTLGQGPEFLTYFQNEAQLEKSRLLSDRFSAERPKGSFSTLEIQRTEQGDSAMYLCASGLIWDGTDTQYFGPGTRLTVL.

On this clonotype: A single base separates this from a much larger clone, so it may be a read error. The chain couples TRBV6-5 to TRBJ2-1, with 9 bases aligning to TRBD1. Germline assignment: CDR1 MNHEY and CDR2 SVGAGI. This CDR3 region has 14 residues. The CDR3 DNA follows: TGTGCCAGCAGTTACGTGGGACAGGGCAATGCGCAGTTCTTC. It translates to CASSYVGQGNAQFF.

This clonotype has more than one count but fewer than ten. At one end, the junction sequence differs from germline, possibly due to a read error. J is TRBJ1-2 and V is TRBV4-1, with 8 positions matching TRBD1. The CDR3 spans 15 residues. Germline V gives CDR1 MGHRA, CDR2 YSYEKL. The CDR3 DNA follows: TGCGCCAGCAGCCGCGAGACAGGGGCTCACTATGGCTGCACCTTC. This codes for CASSRETGAHYGCTF.

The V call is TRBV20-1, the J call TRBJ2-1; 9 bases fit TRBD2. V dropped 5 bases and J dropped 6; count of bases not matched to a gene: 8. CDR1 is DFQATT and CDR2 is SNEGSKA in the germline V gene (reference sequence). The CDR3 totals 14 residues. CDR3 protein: CSALSGGPSNEQFF. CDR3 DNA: TGCAGTGCTTTAAGCGGGGGGCCCTCCAATGAGCAGTTCTTC.

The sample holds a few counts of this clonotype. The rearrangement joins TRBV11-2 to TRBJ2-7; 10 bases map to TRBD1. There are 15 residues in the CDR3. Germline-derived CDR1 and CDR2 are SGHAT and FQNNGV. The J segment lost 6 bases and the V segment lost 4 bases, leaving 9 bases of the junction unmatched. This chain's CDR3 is CASSSSGTGAGEQYF. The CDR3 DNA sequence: TGTGCCAGCAGCTCGTCCGGGACAGGGGCCGGCGAGCAGTACTTC.

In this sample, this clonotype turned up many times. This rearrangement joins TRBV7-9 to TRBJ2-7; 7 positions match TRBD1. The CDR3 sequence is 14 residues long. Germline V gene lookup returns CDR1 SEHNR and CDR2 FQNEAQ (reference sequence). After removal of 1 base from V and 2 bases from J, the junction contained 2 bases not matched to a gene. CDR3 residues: CASSLVGQPYEQYF. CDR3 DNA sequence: TGTGCCAGCAGCTTAGTGGGACAGCCCTACGAGCAGTACTTC.

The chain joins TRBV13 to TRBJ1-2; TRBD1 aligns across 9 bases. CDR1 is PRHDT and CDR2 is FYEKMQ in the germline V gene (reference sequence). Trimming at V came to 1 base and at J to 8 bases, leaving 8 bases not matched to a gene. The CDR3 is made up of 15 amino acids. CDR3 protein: CASSLEGNRGLGYTF. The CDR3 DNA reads TGTGCCAGCAGCTTAGAGGGCAACAGGGGGCTCGGCTACACCTTC.

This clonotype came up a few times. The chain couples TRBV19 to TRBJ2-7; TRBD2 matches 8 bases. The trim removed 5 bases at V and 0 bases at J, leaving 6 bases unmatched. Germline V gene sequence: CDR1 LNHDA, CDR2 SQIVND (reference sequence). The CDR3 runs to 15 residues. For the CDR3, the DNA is TGTGCCAGTAGTTCAGCGGGGGCTAGCTCCTACGAGCAGTACTTC. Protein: CASSSAGASSYEQYF.

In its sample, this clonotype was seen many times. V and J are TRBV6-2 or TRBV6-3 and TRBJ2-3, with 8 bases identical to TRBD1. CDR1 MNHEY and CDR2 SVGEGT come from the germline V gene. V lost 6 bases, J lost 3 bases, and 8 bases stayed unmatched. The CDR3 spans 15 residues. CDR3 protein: CASRPPGQDTDTQYF. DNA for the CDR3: TGTGCCAGCAGACCCCCGGGACAGGATACAGATACGCAGTATTTT.

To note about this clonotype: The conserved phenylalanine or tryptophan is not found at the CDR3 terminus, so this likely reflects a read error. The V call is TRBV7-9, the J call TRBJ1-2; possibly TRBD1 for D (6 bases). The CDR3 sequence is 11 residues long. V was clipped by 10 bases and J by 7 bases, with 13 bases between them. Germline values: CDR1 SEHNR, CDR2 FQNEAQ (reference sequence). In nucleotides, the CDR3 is TGTGCCACCTCGGGGGGCGTTGGCTACACCCTC. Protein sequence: CATSGGVGYTL.

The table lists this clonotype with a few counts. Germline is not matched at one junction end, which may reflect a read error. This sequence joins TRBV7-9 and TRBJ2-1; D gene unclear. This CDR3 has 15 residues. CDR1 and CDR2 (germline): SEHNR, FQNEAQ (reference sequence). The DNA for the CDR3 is TGTGCCAGCAGCTCCAACGATAACAGTGATCTTGAGCCGTTCTTC. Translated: CASSSNDNSDLEPFF.

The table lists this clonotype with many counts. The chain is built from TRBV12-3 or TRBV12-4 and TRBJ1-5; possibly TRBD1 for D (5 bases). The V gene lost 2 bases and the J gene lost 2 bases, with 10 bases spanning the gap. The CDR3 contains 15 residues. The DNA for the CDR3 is TGTGCCAGCAGTTTAATGGGGCCGGGCAATCAGCCCCAGCATTTT. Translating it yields CASSLMGPGNQPQHF.

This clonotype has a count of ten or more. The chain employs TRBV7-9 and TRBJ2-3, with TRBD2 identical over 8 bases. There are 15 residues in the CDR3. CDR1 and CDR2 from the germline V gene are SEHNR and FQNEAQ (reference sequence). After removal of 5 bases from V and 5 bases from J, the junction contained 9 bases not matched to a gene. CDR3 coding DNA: TGTGCCAGCAGCCCAATCGGGAGGGCCGAAGATACGCAGTATTTT. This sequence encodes CASSPIGRAEDTQYF.

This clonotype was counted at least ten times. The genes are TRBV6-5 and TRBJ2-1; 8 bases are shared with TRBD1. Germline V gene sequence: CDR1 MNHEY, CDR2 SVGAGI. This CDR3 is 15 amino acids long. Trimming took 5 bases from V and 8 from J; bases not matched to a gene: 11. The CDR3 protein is CASSPQDRESDEQFF. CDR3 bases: TGTGCCAGCAGTCCTCAGGACAGGGAGAGCGATGAGCAGTTCTTC.